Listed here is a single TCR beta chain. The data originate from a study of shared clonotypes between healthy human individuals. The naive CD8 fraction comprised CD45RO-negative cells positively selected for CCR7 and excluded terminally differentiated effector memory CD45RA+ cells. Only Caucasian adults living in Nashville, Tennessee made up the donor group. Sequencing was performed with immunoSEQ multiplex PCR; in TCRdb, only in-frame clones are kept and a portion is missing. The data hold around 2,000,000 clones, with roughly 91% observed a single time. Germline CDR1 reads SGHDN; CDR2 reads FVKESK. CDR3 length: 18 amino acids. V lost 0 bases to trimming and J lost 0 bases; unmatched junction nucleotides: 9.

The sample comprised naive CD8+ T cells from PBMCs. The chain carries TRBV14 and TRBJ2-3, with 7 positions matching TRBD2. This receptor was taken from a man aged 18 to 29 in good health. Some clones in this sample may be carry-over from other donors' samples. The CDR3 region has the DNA TGTGCCAGCAGCCAAGATTTGCGGGGGACCACTAGCACAGATACGCAGTATTTT. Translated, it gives CASSQDLRGTTSTDTQYF.